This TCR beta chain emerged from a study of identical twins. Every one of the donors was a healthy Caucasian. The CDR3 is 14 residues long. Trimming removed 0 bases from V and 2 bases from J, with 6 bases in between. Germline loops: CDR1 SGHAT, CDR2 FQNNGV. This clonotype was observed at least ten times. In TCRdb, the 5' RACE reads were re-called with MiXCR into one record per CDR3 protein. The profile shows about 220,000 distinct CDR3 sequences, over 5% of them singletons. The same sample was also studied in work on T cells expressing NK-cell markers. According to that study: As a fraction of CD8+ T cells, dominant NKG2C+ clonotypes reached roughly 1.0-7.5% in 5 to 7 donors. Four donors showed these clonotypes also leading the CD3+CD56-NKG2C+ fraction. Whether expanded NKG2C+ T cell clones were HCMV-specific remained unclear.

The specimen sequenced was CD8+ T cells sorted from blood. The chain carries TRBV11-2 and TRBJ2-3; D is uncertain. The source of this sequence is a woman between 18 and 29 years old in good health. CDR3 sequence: CASSLELTTDTQYF. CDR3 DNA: TGTGCCAGCAGCTTAGAGCTGACCACAGATACGCAGTATTTT.